These T cell receptor beta chains were read from a single sample in a study of T cell repertoires in MIS-A myocarditis. Produced via immunoSEQ multiplex PCR; TCRdb's table is partial and in-frame only. The table records roughly 14,000 clones, just under 75% of them present only once. The sequencing sample was made of left ventricle heart tissue obtained at autopsy. These receptors were obtained from a man aged 18 to 29 with fulminant myocarditis from multisystem inflammatory syndrome in adults (MIS-A) after COVID-19. Both conserved end residues are part of each CDR3. The order of the fields is D gene, J gene, V gene, CDR3 protein. D genes are given only for firm matches.

TRBD1,TRBJ1-1,TRBV6-5,CATGGFGTEAFF
NA,TRBJ2-1,TRBV28,CASTVRNEQFF
TRBD1,TRBJ1-4,TRBV2,CASRPGQGDEKLFF
NA,TRBJ1-1,TRBV4-1,CASSQDPAVSTEAFF
TRBD1,TRBJ1-5,TRBV19,CASSILTGPQPQHF
TRBD1,TRBJ2-5,TRBV29-1,CSARQGQETQYF
NA,TRBJ2-3,TRBV12-3/TRBV12-4,CASSSRGQVTQYF
TRBD1,TRBJ2-1,TRBV25-1,CASSRDRASSYNEQFF
NA,TRBJ2-1,TRBV7-2,CASSLVRVGNEQFF
NA,TRBJ1-6,TRBV5-4,CASSSTSGSPLHF
NA,TRBJ2-7,TRBV5-6,CASSLGPQPSTYEQYF
NA,TRBJ2-7,TRBV4-1,CASSPGLSSYEQYF
NA,TRBJ2-5,TRBV7-9,CASSSDRGSGWERGETQYF
NA,TRBJ1-6,TRBV30,CALMGGGTYNSPLHF
TRBD1,TRBJ1-2,TRBV2,CASSGTGGGYGYTF
NA,TRBJ1-1,TRBV25-1,CATVVGTEAFF
NA,TRBJ1-2,TRBV6-5,CASRRTDNYGYTF
TRBD2,TRBJ2-2,TRBV7-6,CASSLAPSSGAAGELFF
NA,TRBJ2-1,TRBV7-7,CASSVDYNNEQFF
NA,TRBJ2-7,TRBV11-2,CASSLGGSGEQYF
NA,TRBJ2-1,TRBV6-5,CASSTGTQQFF
NA,TRBJ1-2,TRBV5-6,CASSPLRGREYGYTF
TRBD1,TRBJ1-2,TRBV29-1,CSVDLQGVPENNYGYTF
NA,TRBJ2-1,TRBV9,CASSVSVGNEQFF
TRBD2,TRBJ2-3,TRBV24-1,CATSDSIGRRFKF
NA,TRBJ2-3,TRBV14,CASSPGQQNTDTQYF
TRBD1,TRBJ2-1,TRBV7-6,CASSRTGVGNEQFF
TRBD1,TRBJ2-7,TRBV12-3/TRBV12-4,CASSLTKGAEQYF
TRBD2,TRBJ2-1,TRBV7-9,CASSFSGSRNNEQFF